The rows below give T cell receptor beta chains drawn from one sample of a study of T cell responses to AZD1222 COVID-19 vaccine. Libraries were prepared by immunoSEQ multiplex PCR; TCRdb keeps only in-frame clonotypes and omits some of them. The sample carries some 100,000 clones, 85% to 90% recorded once. This specimen was peripheral blood, taken on day 0 of AZD1222 vaccination. Every receptor here comes from an adult in good health. The CDR3 runs from the conserved cysteine through the conserved F or W. D genes are given only for firm matches. Not every row has a clone size; where given, it reads once, few, many or a size class.

clone_size: once
j_call: TRBJ1-5
v_call: TRBV19
d_call: TRBD1
cdr3_aa: CASSIGPGGPYSNQPQHF
cdr3_nt: TGTGCCAGTAGTATAGGCCCAGGGGGTCCCTATAGCAATCAGCCCCAGCATTTT

clone_size: few
j_call: TRBJ1-6
v_call: TRBV5-4
d_call: NA
cdr3_aa: CASSLALWDPKSSYNSPLHF
cdr3_nt: TGTGCCAGCAGCTTGGCTTTGTGGGACCCCAAGAGCTCCTATAATTCACCCCTCCACTTT

clone_size: NA
j_call: TRBJ1-5
v_call: TRBV30
d_call: NA
cdr3_aa: CAWSIGATDQPQHF
cdr3_nt: TGTGCCTGGAGCATAGGGGCGACCGACCAGCCCCAGCATTTT

clone_size: NA
j_call: TRBJ1-2
v_call: TRBV6-5
d_call: NA
cdr3_aa: CASTEGVTKNYGYTF
cdr3_nt: TGTGCCAGCACCGAGGGGGTAACTAAGAACTATGGCTACACCTTC

clone_size: NA
j_call: TRBJ2-5
v_call: TRBV10-3
d_call: NA
cdr3_aa: CAISVAGTQYF
cdr3_nt: TGTGCCATCAGTGTTGCGGGGACCCAGTACTTC

clone_size: NA
j_call: TRBJ1-2
v_call: TRBV7-8
d_call: NA
cdr3_aa: CASSSVGPSGYTF
cdr3_nt: TGTGCCAGCAGCTCTGTCGGGCCTTCGGGCTACACCTTC

clone_size: NA
j_call: TRBJ1-5
v_call: TRBV5-1
d_call: NA
cdr3_aa: CASRPGDSYSNQPQHF
cdr3_nt: TGCGCCAGCAGACCCGGCGACAGTTATAGCAATCAGCCCCAGCATTTT

clone_size: NA
j_call: TRBJ1-2
v_call: TRBV6-4
d_call: NA
cdr3_aa: CASSDSGRIGYTF
cdr3_nt: TGTGCCAGCAGTGACTCTGGCCGCATTGGCTACACCTTC

clone_size: NA
j_call: TRBJ2-1
v_call: TRBV19
d_call: NA
cdr3_aa: CASSIGQSAGSSYNEQFF
cdr3_nt: TGTGCCAGTAGTATAGGGCAGTCGGCGGGGAGCTCCTACAATGAGCAGTTCTTC

clone_size: NA
j_call: TRBJ1-1
v_call: TRBV29-1
d_call: NA
cdr3_aa: CSVAGELFSGTEAFF
cdr3_nt: TGCAGCGTTGCAGGGGAACTATTCTCAGGCACTGAAGCTTTCTTT

clone_size: NA
j_call: TRBJ2-5
v_call: TRBV7-9
d_call: NA
cdr3_aa: CASSWEGETQYF
cdr3_nt: TGTGCCAGCAGCTGGGAAGGAGAGACCCAGTACTTC

clone_size: NA
j_call: TRBJ1-6
v_call: TRBV28
d_call: NA
cdr3_aa: CASSSGNSPLHF
cdr3_nt: TGTGCCAGCAGTTCGGGTAATTCACCCCTCCACTTT

clone_size: NA
j_call: TRBJ1-5
v_call: TRBV12-3/TRBV12-4
d_call: NA
cdr3_aa: CASRTTGNQPQHF
cdr3_nt: TGTGCCAGCAGGACAACAGGGAATCAGCCCCAGCATTTT

clone_size: NA
j_call: TRBJ2-1
v_call: TRBV2
d_call: TRBD1
cdr3_aa: CASSAGQGAYNEQFF
cdr3_nt: TGTGCCAGCAGTGCCGGACAGGGGGCTTACAATGAGCAGTTCTTC

clone_size: NA
j_call: TRBJ2-7
v_call: TRBV10-3
d_call: NA
cdr3_aa: CAISESIGSGASYEQYF
cdr3_nt: TGTGCCATCAGTGAGTCGATAGGCTCAGGGGCCTCCTACGAGCAGTACTTC

clone_size: NA
j_call: TRBJ2-7
v_call: TRBV7-6
d_call: TRBD2
cdr3_aa: CASSLGAGAFSFYEQYF
cdr3_nt: TGTGCCAGCAGCTTAGGAGCGGGGGCCTTCTCCTTCTACGAGCAGTACTTC

clone_size: NA
j_call: TRBJ2-1
v_call: TRBV3-1/TRBV3-2
d_call: NA
cdr3_aa: CASSQGNGVGNEQFF
cdr3_nt: TGTGCCAGCAGCCAAGGGAACGGGGTGGGAAATGAGCAGTTCTTC